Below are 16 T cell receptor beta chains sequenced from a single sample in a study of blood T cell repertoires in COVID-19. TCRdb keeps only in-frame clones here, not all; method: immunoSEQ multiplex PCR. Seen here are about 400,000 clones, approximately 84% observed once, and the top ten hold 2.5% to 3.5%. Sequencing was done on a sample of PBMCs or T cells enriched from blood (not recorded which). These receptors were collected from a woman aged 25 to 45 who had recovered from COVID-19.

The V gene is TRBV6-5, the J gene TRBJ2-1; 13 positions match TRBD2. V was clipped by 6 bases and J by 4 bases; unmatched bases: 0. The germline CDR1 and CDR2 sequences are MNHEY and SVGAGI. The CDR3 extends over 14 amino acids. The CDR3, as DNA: TGTGCCAGCAGACTAGCGGGAGGGTACAATGAGCAGTTCTTC. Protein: CASRLAGGYNEQFF.

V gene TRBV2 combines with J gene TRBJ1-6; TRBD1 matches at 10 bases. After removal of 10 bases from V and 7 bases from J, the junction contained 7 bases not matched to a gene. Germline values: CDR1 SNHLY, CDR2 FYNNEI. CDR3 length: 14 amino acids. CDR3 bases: TGTGCCACCCAACTGGACAGGGGGAATTCACCCCTCCACTTT. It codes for CATQLDRGNSPLHF.

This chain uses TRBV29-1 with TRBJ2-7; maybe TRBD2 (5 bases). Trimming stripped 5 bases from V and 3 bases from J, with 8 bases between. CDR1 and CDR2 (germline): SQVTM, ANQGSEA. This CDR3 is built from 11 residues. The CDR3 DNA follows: TGCAGCGTTAAACGGGACTACGAGCAGTACTTC. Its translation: CSVKRDYEQYF.

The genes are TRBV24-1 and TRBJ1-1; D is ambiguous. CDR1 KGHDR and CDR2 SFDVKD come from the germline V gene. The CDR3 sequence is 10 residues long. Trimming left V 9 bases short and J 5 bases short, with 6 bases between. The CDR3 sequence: CATPSTEAFF. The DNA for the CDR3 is TGTGCCACCCCCTCTACTGAAGCTTTCTTT.

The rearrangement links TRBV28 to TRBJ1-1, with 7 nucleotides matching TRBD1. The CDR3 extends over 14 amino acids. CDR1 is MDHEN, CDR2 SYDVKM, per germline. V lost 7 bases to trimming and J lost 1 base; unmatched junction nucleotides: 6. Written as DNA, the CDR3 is TGTGCCAGCACCTTGACAGGGCGGAACACTGAAGCTTTCTTT. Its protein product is CASTLTGRNTEAFF.

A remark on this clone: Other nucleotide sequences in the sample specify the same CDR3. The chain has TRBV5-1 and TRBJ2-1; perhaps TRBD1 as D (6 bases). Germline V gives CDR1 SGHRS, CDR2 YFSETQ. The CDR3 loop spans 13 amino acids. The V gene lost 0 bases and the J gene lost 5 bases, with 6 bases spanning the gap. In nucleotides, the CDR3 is TGCGCCAGCAGCTTGGACAGGGACAATGAGCAGTTCTTC. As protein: CASSLDRDNEQFF.

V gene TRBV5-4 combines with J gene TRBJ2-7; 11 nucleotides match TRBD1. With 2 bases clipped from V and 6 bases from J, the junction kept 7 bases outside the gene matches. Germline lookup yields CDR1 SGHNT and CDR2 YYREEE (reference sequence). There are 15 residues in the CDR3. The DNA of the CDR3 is TGTGCCAGCAGCTTACCGGGACAGGGGGACTCCGAGCAGTACTTC. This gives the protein CASSLPGQGDSEQYF.

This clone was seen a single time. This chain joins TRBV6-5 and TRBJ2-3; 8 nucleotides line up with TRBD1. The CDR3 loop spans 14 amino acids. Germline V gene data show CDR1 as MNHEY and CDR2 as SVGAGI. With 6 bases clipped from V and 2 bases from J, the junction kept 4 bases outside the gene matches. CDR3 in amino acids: CASSRDRSTDTQYF. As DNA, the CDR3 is TGTGCCAGCAGCCGGGACAGGTCCACAGATACGCAGTATTTT.

CDR3 sequence: CASSVQGEAFF. CDR3 sequence (DNA): TGTGCCAGCAGCGTACAGGGTGAAGCTTTCTTT. V and J are TRBV11-2 and TRBJ1-1, with D possibly matching TRBD1 (6 bases). This CDR3 is 11 amino acids long. V was clipped by 5 bases and J by 7 bases, with 8 bases between them. Germline assignment: CDR1 SGHAT and CDR2 FQNNGV.

CDR3 sequence: CASSVLTSASTDTQYF. The DNA for the CDR3 is TGTGCCAGCAGCGTCCTGACTAGCGCTAGCACAGATACGCAGTATTTT. This chain links TRBV27 with TRBJ2-3; 8 nucleotides line up with TRBD2. Germline V gene data show CDR1 as MNHEY and CDR2 as SMNVEV (reference sequence). With V trimmed by 6 bases and J by 0 bases, 8 bases remained unmatched. The CDR3 consists of 16 residues.

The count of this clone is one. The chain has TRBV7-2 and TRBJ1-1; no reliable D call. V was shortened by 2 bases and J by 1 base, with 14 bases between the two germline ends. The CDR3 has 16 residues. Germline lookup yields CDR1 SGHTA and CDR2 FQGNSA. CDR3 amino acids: CASSLRWSTTNTEAFF. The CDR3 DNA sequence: TGTGCCAGCAGCTTAAGATGGTCTACTACGAACACTGAAGCTTTCTTT.

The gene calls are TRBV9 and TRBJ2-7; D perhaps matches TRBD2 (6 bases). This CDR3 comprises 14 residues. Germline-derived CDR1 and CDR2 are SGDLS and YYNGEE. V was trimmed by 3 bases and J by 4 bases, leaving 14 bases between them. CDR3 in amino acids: CASSGGGSGYEQYF. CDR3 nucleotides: TGTGCCAGCAGCGGGGGTGGTAGCGGATACGAGCAGTACTTC.

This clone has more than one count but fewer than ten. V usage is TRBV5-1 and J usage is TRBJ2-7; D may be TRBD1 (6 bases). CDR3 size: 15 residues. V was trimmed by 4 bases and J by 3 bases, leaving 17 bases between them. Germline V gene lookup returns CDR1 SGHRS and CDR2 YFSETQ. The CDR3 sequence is CASSPDGQLNYEQYF. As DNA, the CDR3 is TGCGCCAGCAGCCCGGACGGACAGCTAAACTACGAGCAGTACTTC.

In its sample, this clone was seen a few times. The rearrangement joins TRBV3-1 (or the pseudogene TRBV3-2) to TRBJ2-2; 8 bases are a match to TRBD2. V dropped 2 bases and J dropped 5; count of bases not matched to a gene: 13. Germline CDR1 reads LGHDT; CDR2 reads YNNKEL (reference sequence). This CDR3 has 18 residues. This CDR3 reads CASSQWGDASGPTGELFF. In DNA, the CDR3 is TGTGCCAGCAGCCAATGGGGGGACGCTAGCGGGCCTACCGGGGAGCTGTTTTTT.

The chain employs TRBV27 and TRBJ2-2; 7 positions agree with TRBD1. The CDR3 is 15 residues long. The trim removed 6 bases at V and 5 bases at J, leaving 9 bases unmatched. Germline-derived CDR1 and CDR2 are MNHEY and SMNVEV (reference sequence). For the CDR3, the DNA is TGTGCCAGCAGGACAGGGACGTCAGTGACCGGGGAGCTGTTTTTT. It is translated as CASRTGTSVTGELFF.

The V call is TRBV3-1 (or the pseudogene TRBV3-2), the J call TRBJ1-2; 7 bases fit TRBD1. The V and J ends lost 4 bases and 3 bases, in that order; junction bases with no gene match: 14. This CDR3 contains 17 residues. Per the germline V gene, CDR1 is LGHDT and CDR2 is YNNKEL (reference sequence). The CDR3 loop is CASSPRNPRDSDYGYTF. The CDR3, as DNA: TGTGCCAGCAGCCCACGTAATCCCCGGGACAGCGACTATGGCTACACCTTC.